Listed below are T cell receptor beta chains from one sample, sequenced in a study of blood T cell repertoires in COVID-19. Libraries were prepared by immunoSEQ multiplex PCR; TCRdb keeps only in-frame clonotypes and omits some of them. The data show more than 80,000 clones, with 75% to 90% seen just once and 31% held by the top ten. What was sequenced was peripheral blood. These receptors originate from a woman over 75 with active or convalescent COVID-19. Both conserved end residues are part of each CDR3. A D gene is named only where the DNA matches it firmly. Only some rows state a clone size, as once, few, many or a class for expanded clones.

. | . | TRBJ1-2 | 12 | TRBV12-3/TRBV12-4 | TGTGCCAGCAGTTACAATAACTATGGCTACACCTTC | CASSYNNYGYTF
TRBD1 | . | TRBJ2-1 | 16 | TRBV5-1 | TGCGCCAGCAGCCCCGGGACAGGGGGGTTGTACAATGAGCAGTTCTTC | CASSPGTGGLYNEQFF
TRBD1 | . | TRBJ2-5 | 16 | TRBV7-8 | TGTGCCAGCAGCAGGACCGGGACAGGGTTTAGGGAGACCCAGTACTTC | CASSRTGTGFRETQYF
. | . | TRBJ2-3 | 14 | TRBV18 | TGTGCCAGCTCACCCCTAGCTTCCGCAGATACGCAGTATTTT | CASSPLASADTQYF
TRBD2 | . | TRBJ2-5 | 14 | TRBV2 | TGTGCCAGGGGTGTGGCTAGCGGCCAAGAGACCCAGTACTTC | CARGVASGQETQYF
. | . | TRBJ1-2 | 14 | TRBV13 | TGTGCCAGCAGCACAGCCGCGGGCCACTATGGCTACACCTTC | CASSTAAGHYGYTF
TRBD1 | . | TRBJ2-3 | 14 | TRBV27 | TGTGCCAGCAGTTTGACAGGGGGCCCAGATACGCAGTATTTT | CASSLTGGPDTQYF
. | . | TRBJ1-5 | 12 | TRBV10-3 | TGTGCCATTGGACAGCAAAATCAGCCCCAGCATTTT | CAIGQQNQPQHF
. | . | TRBJ1-2 | 13 | TRBV7-8 | TGTGCCAGCAGCTTAGAGCAGGGTTATGGCTACACCTTC | CASSLEQGYGYTF
TRBD1 | . | TRBJ1-3 | 17 | TRBV18 | TGTGCCAGCTCCGCAGCCGGGACAGGTTCTTCTGGAAACACCATATATTTT | CASSAAGTGSSGNTIYF
. | . | TRBJ2-1 | 15 | TRBV7-3 | TGTGCCAGCAGCTTCGTACACGGGTCTAGGGGAGAGCAGTTCTTC | CASSFVHGSRGEQFF
TRBD2 | . | TRBJ2-1 | 11 | TRBV20-1 | TGCAGTGCCCCCACTGGCGGGAGGCAGTTCTTC | CSAPTGGRQFF
. | . | TRBJ1-5 | 14 | TRBV28 | TGTGCCAGCAGTTTAGGATCGGGGTCTCAGCCCCAGCATTTT | CASSLGSGSQPQHF
. | . | TRBJ2-1 | 14 | TRBV2 | TGTGCAGGCACGCGGGGCAACTCCTACAATGAGCAGTTCTTC | CAGTRGNSYNEQFF
. | . | TRBJ2-7 | 17 | TRBV2 | TGTGCCAGCAGTGAGCCCGGACTTAGTCGTCGAGGCTACGAGCAGTACTTC | CASSEPGLSRRGYEQYF
. | . | TRBJ1-3 | 14 | TRBV2 | TGTGCCAGCAGTGAAAGGACTCTAGGAAACACCATATATTTT | CASSERTLGNTIYF
. | few | TRBJ1-5 | 14 | TRBV19 | TGTGCCAGTAAAGTGGCAGGGGATAATCAGCCCCAGCATTTT | CASKVAGDNQPQHF
TRBD2 | once | TRBJ2-7 | 16 | TRBV6-1 | TGTGCCAGCAGTGATCCAAGCGGGGCCGTCTCCTACGAGCAGTACTTC | CASSDPSGAVSYEQYF
. | . | TRBJ1-6 | 18 | TRBV4-3 | TGCGCCAGCAGCCAGTCCAAACAGGGAACAACCTATAATTCACCCCTCCACTTT | CASSQSKQGTTYNSPLHF
TRBD1 | . | TRBJ1-2 | 16 | TRBV2 | TGTGCCAGCAGTGAAATAGGGACAGGCGGATACTATGGCTACACCTTC | CASSEIGTGGYYGYTF
. | . | TRBJ1-5 | 12 | TRBV19 | TGTGCCAGTGGTTGGGCTGATCAGCCCCAGCATTTT | CASGWADQPQHF
. | . | TRBJ1-6 | 17 | TRBV10-3 | TGTGCCATCAGACCGACAGGTCCCAGCTCCTATAATTCACCCCTCCACTTT | CAIRPTGPSSYNSPLHF
TRBD2 | . | TRBJ2-1 | 14 | TRBV10-1 | TGCGCCAGCAATCCGGGACTACCGTATCGTGAGCAGTTCTTC | CASNPGLPYREQFF
TRBD1 | . | TRBJ1-2 | 16 | TRBV28 | TGTGCCAGCAGTCCTTCGGGACAGGTTGGTAACTATGGCTACACCTTC | CASSPSGQVGNYGYTF
. | . | TRBJ2-5 | 15 | TRBV24-1 | TGTGCCACCAGTGTTCCAGGGATTGGGCAAGAGACCCAGTACTTC | CATSVPGIGQETQYF
. | . | TRBJ1-2 | 15 | TRBV28 | TGTGCCAGCAGCCCAGGGAATGGGGTCTACTATGGCTACACCTTC | CASSPGNGVYYGYTF
. | . | TRBJ1-2 | 16 | TRBV3-1/TRBV3-2 | TGTGCCAGCAAGTCCGCAAGTGTTGGGGGGGTTTATGGCTACACCTTC | CASKSASVGGVYGYTF
. | . | TRBJ1-2 | 16 | TRBV5-1 | TGCGCCAGCAGTATCCTCCCGGGAGACAGTAGCTATGGCTACACCTTC | CASSILPGDSSYGYTF
TRBD2 | . | TRBJ2-2 | 16 | TRBV7-2 | TGTGCCAGCAGCACAAGCGGGGGCCGGAACACCGGGGAGCTGTTTTTT | CASSTSGGRNTGELFF
. | once | TRBJ1-5 | 15 | TRBV19 | TGTGCCAGTAGTGCCCAGGGGTTTAGCAATCAGCCCCAGCATTTT | CASSAQGFSNQPQHF
TRBD2 | . | TRBJ2-3 | 15 | TRBV6-5 | TGTGCCAGCACCCCTAGGAGCGGGGGAGGACATACGCAGTATTTT | CASTPRSGGGHTQYF
. | . | TRBJ2-3 | 16 | TRBV25-1 | TGTGCCAGCAGTGCCGCCGGACAGAGCGGGGCGATTACGCAGTATTTT | CASSAAGQSGAITQYF
TRBD1 | . | TRBJ2-5 | 15 | TRBV10-3 | TGTGCCATCAGTGGGAGGACAGGCCGACAAGAGACCCAGTACTTC | CAISGRTGRQETQYF